This entry features one T cell receptor (beta chain) sequence. Its antigen remains unidentified. This sample is part of a study of T cell responses to AZD1222 COVID-19 vaccine. The repertoire was sequenced with immunoSEQ multiplex PCR; TCRdb's copy has only in-frame clones and lacks some. Here the sample spans 150,000 to 200,000 clones, about 92% being singletons. Study-wide findings and caveats: Repertoires were obtained solely post-peak T cell response.

Second doses that came at about 4 or about 12 weeks were put together. V lost 2 bases, J lost 1 base, and 6 bases stayed unmatched. CDR1 and CDR2 from the germline V gene are MNHEY and SVGAGI. CDR3 length: 16 amino acids. The chain recombines TRBV6-5 with TRBJ1-1; 8 bases map to TRBD1. The receptor was isolated from an adult who received the AZD1222 COVID-19 vaccine. Material: peripheral blood, obtained 28 days after the second AZD1222 dose. The CDR3 protein is CASSYRDRGWNTEAFF. CDR3 nucleotide sequence: TGTGCCAGCAGTTACCGAGACAGGGGCTGGAACACTGAAGCTTTCTTT.